The 14 T cell receptor beta chains given below trace back to one sample, sequenced in a study of cytomegalovirus exposure and HLA in healthy donors. Here immunoSEQ multiplex PCR was the method, and the copy in TCRdb shows in-frame clones only, minus some. The table records under 100,000 clones, 96% of them present only once. Sequencing used PBMCs. These receptors all come from a man aged 18 to 29 in good health and CMV-seronegative.

The chain recombines TRBV27 with TRBJ1-1, with no clear D. This CDR3 contains 14 residues. CDR1 and CDR2 (germline): MNHEY, SMNVEV (reference sequence). Between the trimmed V and J ends, which lost 6 bases and 1 base, there was a span of 12 bases. CDR3 amino acids: CASSRGLENTEAFF. The CDR3 DNA is TGTGCCAGCAGCCGAGGGTTGGAGAACACTGAAGCTTTCTTT.

The chain combines TRBV28 with TRBJ2-7, with TRBD1 as a possible D gene (6 bases). The CDR3 sequence is 16 residues long. V lost 1 base, J lost 3 bases, and 16 bases lay in between. CDR1 is MDHEN and CDR2 is SYDVKM in the germline V gene. CDR3 DNA: TGTGCCAGCAGTTTATCGGGACAACTGGGGGACTACGAGCAGTACTTC. This gives the protein CASSLSGQLGDYEQYF.

The chain links TRBV6-6 to TRBJ2-7, with D possibly TRBD2 on 6 matching bases. CDR1 MNHNY and CDR2 SVGAGI come from the germline V gene (reference sequence). CDR3 length equals 14 residues. Trimming stripped 3 bases from V and 7 bases from J, with 16 bases between. Written as DNA, the CDR3 is TGTGCCAGCAGTTATGTTAACGGAGGGAATGAGCAGTACGTC. This sequence encodes CASSYVNGGNEQYV.

The chain is built from TRBV30 and TRBJ2-1, with D possibly being TRBD2 (6 bases). CDR1 GTSNPN and CDR2 SVGIG come from the germline V gene (reference sequence). Trimming took 5 bases from V and 0 from J, leaving 11 bases between them. This CDR3 has 14 amino acids. CDR3 DNA sequence: TGTGCCTGGGTAGCGGAAAGCTCCTACAATGAGCAGTTCTTC. Amino acid sequence: CAWVAESSYNEQFF.

The chain combines TRBV7-9 with TRBJ1-4, with 7 nucleotides matching TRBD1. This CDR3 has 14 residues. The J segment lost 3 bases and the V segment lost 7 bases, leaving 5 bases of the junction unmatched. Germline values: CDR1 SEHNR, CDR2 FQNEAQ (reference sequence). CDR3 bases: TGTGCCAGCACCGGGACAGTGCCTAATGAAAAACTGTTTTTT. Translation gives CASTGTVPNEKLFF. The full variable domain, rest sourced from reference TRBV7-9 and TRBJ1-4, is DTGVSQNPRHKITKRGQNVTFRCDPISEHNRLYWYRQTLGQGPEFLTYFQNEAQLEKSRLLSDRFSAERPKGSFSTLEIQRTEQGDSAMYLCASTGTVPNEKLFFGSGTQLSVL.

This clone was counted a few times. This sequence joins TRBV5-1 and TRBJ2-1, with 8 positions matching TRBD2. Germline lookup yields CDR1 SGHRS and CDR2 YFSETQ. V lost 4 bases to trimming and J lost 0 bases; unmatched junction nucleotides: 6. This CDR3 region has 16 residues. CDR3 amino acids: CASSQTGGNSYNEQFF. The CDR3 DNA follows: TGCGCCAGCAGCCAAACGGGGGGGAACTCCTACAATGAGCAGTTCTTC.

This chain links TRBV2 with TRBJ2-5; D might be TRBD2 (6 bases). The CDR3 covers 12 residues. The V end lost 9 bases, the J end lost 1 base, and 9 bases lay between the germline ends. CDR1 is SNHLY and CDR2 is FYNNEI in the germline V gene. This CDR3 reads CASGRLQETQYF. CDR3 bases: TGTGCCAGTGGGAGGCTCCAAGAGACCCAGTACTTC.

The chain's CDR3 is CASSTGNINQPQHF. The CDR3 region has the DNA TGTGCCAGTTCGACAGGAAACATTAATCAGCCCCAGCATTTT. This sequence joins TRBV6-5 and TRBJ1-5; the D gene is possibly TRBD1 (6 bases). The V end lost 9 bases, the J end lost 4 bases, and 16 bases lay between the germline ends. The CDR3 is made up of 14 amino acids. Germline CDR1 and CDR2: MNHEY and SVGAGI.

V usage is TRBV10-2 and J usage is TRBJ2-7; TRBD2 matches at 9 bases. Germline V lookup: CDR1 WSHSY, CDR2 SAAADI. The CDR3 is made up of 14 amino acids. V was pared by 10 bases and J by 0 bases, with 7 bases of the junction left unmatched. This CDR3 reads CATVAGVTSYEQYV. CDR3 nucleotides: TGCGCCACCGTAGCGGGAGTCACCTCCTACGAGCAGTACGTC.

The chain recombines TRBV6-5 with TRBJ1-4, with 9 bases lining up with TRBD1. The germline V gene has CDR1 MNHEY and CDR2 SVGAGI. After removal of 5 bases from V and 6 bases from J, the junction contained 4 bases not matched to a gene. The CDR3 sequence is 14 residues long. CDR3 DNA: TGTGCCAGCAGTCCAGGGACAGGGTATGAAAAACTGTTTTTT. Translated: CASSPGTGYEKLFF.

The chain links TRBV6-5 to TRBJ2-7; 8 nucleotides agree with TRBD1. The CDR3 is made up of 14 amino acids. Unmatched junction bases numbered 9, after V lost 6 bases and J lost 5 bases. Germline CDR1 is MNHEY and CDR2 is SVGAGI. In DNA form, the CDR3 reads TGTGCCAGCAGAAAGGACAGGGCGGTCAACGAGCAGTACTTC. Its translation is CASRKDRAVNEQYF.

This clone was detected only once. The chain employs TRBV4-3 and TRBJ2-7, with D possibly being TRBD1 (6 bases). Germline CDR1 and CDR2: LGHNA and YSLEER. The germline V and J ends were trimmed by 2 bases and 4 bases, with 15 bases remaining between them. This CDR3 region has 15 residues. In nucleotides, the CDR3 is TGCGCCAGCAGCCAAAAGGGGGTAGGATTTTACGAGCAGTACGTC. It specifies CASSQKGVGFYEQYV.

The chain links TRBV19 to TRBJ2-2, with 9 bases identical to TRBD1. The CDR3 is 14 amino acids. V trimming: 6 bases; J trimming: 8 bases; junction bases outside the gene matches: 7. Germline V lookup: CDR1 LNHDA, CDR2 SQIVND (reference sequence). CDR3 nucleotides: TGTGCCAGTAGCAGGGACAGGGAGTCTGGGGAGCTGTTTTTT. Translated: CASSRDRESGELFF.

This clone occurred once. This chain links TRBV21-1 with TRBJ2-2; the DNA was not used to check the table's D call, TRBD2. TRBV21-1 is a documented pseudogene. CDR3 size: 11 residues. The CDR3 sequence is CASTETGELFF. CDR3 coding DNA: TGTGCCAGCACGGAGACCGGGGAGCTGTTTTTT.